The 8 T cell receptor beta chains listed next were all sequenced from one sample in a study of blood T cell repertoires in COVID-19. Clones were sequenced by immunoSEQ multiplex PCR, and TCRdb holds only the in-frame ones, with some missing. The data contain some 73,000 clones, about four fifths of them seen just once; the ten biggest clones take up around 27%. The sequenced material came from peripheral blood. Receptors originate from a human donor in a cohort sampled during active COVID-19.

This chain joins TRBV16 and TRBJ1-2, with 10 bases identical to TRBD1. CDR1 and CDR2 from the germline V gene are KGHSY and FQNENV. The CDR3 extends over 16 amino acids. V shed 4 bases, J shed 4 bases, and the junction held 9 bases outside the gene matches. Here the CDR3 reads CASSPLGTGDRYGYTF. The CDR3 region has the DNA TGTGCCAGCAGCCCTCTGGGGACAGGGGACCGCTATGGCTACACCTTC.

V gene TRBV4-1 combines with J gene TRBJ1-4; 7 bases align to TRBD1. The CDR3 has 18 residues. CDR1 and CDR2 (germline): MGHRA, YSYEKL. V lost 0 bases and J lost 7; bases outside the gene matches: 14. CDR3 bases: TGCGCCAGCAGCCAAGACGCAGGGGGTTTATTATACGGTGAAAAACTGTTTTTT. This codes for CASSQDAGGLLYGEKLFF.

The V and J genes are TRBV13 and TRBJ2-7; 10 bases fit TRBD1. This CDR3 is built from 14 residues. V was clipped by 5 bases and J by 5 bases; unmatched bases: 6. Germline V gene data show CDR1 as PRHDT and CDR2 as FYEKMQ (reference sequence). The chain's CDR3 is CASSPRDRGNEQYF. In DNA, the CDR3 is TGTGCCAGCAGCCCCCGGGACAGGGGAAACGAGCAGTACTTC.

This clone is a singleton in its sample. The V call is TRBV7-8, the J call TRBJ2-1; a weak D match, TRBD1 (5 bases). The CDR3 is 16 amino acids. From germline, CDR1 is SGHVS and CDR2 FQNEAQ. Trimming left V 1 base short and J 2 bases short, with 12 bases between. CDR3 loop: CASSLERRAPYNEQFF. The CDR3 coding sequence is TGTGCCAGCAGCTTAGAACGCAGGGCCCCCTACAATGAGCAGTTCTTC. The full variable domain, its missing parts supplied by reference TRBV7-8 and TRBJ2-1, is GAGVSQSPRYKVAKRGQDVALRCDPISGHVSLFWYQQALGQGPEFLTYFQNEAQLDKSGLPSDRFFAERPEGSVSTLKIQRTQQEDSAVYLCASSLERRAPYNEQFFGPGTRLTVL.

The J gene is TRBJ2-5, the V gene TRBV12-5; 11 bases are a match to TRBD1. V lost 6 bases, J lost 4 bases, and 4 bases stayed unmatched. Germline V gene sequence: CDR1 LGHNT, CDR2 FRNRAP. The CDR3 contains 14 residues. The CDR3 protein is CASGSGTGGETQYF. In DNA, the CDR3 is TGTGCTAGTGGCTCAGGGACAGGGGGAGAGACCCAGTACTTC.

The chain links TRBV18 to TRBJ2-5, with 7 bases aligning to TRBD2. Germline lookup yields CDR1 KGHSH and CDR2 LQKENI. V dropped 5 bases and J dropped 4; count of bases not matched to a gene: 4. The CDR3 is 13 residues long. Written as DNA, the CDR3 is TGTGCCAGCTCAACAGCGGGGCCAGAGACCCAGTACTTC. It yields the protein CASSTAGPETQYF.

The V gene is TRBV4-1, the J gene TRBJ1-4; no definite D call. Trimming shortened V by 0 bases and J by 5 bases, and 13 bases separated the two germline ends. The length of the CDR3 is 16 residues. Per germline, CDR1 MGHRA and CDR2 YSYEKL. The CDR3 DNA reads as TGCGCCAGCAGCCAAGACCTAGACCGCCGCAATGAAAAACTGTTTTTT. Its translation is CASSQDLDRRNEKLFF.

The CDR3 here is CATSDPGDPQETQYF. CDR3 DNA: TGTGCCACCAGTGACCCAGGGGATCCACAAGAGACCCAGTACTTC. The V call is TRBV24-1, the J call TRBJ2-5, with D perhaps matching TRBD1 (6 bases). Trimming took 4 bases from V and 2 from J, leaving 13 bases between them. The CDR3 runs to 15 residues. The germline CDR1 and CDR2 sequences are KGHDR and SFDVKD.